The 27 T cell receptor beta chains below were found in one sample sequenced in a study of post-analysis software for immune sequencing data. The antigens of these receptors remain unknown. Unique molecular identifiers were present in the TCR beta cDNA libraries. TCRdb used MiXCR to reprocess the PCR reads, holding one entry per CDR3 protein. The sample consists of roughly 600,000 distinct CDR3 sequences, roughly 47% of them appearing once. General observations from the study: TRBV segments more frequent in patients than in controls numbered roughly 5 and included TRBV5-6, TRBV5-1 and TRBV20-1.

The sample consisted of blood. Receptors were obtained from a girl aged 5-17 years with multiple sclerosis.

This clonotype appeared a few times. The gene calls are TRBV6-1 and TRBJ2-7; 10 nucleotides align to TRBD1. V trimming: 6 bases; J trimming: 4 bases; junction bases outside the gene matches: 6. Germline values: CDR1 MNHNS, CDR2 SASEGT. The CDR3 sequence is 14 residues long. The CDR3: CASRGQGIAYEQYF. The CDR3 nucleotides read TGTGCCAGCAGGGGACAGGGGATCGCGTACGAGCAGTACTTC.

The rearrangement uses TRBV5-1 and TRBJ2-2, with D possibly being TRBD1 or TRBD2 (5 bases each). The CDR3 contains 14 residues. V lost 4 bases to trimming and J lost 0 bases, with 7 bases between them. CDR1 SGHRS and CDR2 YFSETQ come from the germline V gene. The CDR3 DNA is TGCGCCAGCAGCGGGACGGCGAACACCGGGGAGCTGTTTTTT. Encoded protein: CASSGTANTGELFF.

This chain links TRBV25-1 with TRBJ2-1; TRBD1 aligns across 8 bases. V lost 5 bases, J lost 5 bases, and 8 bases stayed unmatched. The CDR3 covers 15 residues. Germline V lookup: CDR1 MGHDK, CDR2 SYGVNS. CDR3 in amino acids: CASSLPQGADNEQFF. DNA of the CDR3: TGTGCCAGCAGTCTCCCCCAGGGGGCAGACAATGAGCAGTTCTTC.

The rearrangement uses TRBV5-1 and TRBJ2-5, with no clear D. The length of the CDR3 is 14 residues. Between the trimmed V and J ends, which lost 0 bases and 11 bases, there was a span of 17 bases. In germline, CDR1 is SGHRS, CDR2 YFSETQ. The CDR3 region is CASSLGDSYNEQYF. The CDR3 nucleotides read TGCGCCAGCAGCTTGGGTGACTCCTACAATGAGCAGTACTTC.

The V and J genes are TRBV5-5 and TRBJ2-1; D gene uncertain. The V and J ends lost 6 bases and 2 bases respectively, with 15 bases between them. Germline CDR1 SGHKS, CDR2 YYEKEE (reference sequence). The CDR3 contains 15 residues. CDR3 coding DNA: TGTGCCAGCAACAACCAACGCCAAACCTACAATGAGCAGTTCTTC. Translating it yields CASNNQRQTYNEQFF.

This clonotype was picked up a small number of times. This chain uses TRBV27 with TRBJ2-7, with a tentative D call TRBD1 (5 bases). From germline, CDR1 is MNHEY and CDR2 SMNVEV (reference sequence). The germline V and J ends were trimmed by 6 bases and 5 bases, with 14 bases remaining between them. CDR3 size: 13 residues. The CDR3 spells CASSPYTRDEQYF. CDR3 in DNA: TGTGCCAGCAGCCCATACACCAGGGACGAGCAGTACTTC.

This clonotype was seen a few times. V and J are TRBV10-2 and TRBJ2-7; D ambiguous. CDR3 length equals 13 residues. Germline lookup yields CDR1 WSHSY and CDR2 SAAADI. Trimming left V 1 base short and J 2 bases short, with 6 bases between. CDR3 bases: TGCGCCAGCAGTGAGTACGGAACCTACGAGCAGTACTTC. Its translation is CASSEYGTYEQYF.

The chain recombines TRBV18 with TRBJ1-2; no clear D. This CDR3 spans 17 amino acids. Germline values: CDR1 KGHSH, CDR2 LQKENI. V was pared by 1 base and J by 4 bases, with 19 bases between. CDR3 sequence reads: CASSPQAPTRLGYGYTF. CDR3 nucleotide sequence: TGTGCCAGCTCACCACAGGCCCCAACTCGACTCGGCTATGGCTACACCTTC. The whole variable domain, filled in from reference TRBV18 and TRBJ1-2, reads NAGVMQNPRHLVRRRGQEARLRCSPMKGHSHVYWYRQLPEEGLKFMVYLQKENIIDESGMPKERFSAEFPKEGPSILRIQQVVRGDSAAYFCASSPQAPTRLGYGYTFGSGTRLTVV.

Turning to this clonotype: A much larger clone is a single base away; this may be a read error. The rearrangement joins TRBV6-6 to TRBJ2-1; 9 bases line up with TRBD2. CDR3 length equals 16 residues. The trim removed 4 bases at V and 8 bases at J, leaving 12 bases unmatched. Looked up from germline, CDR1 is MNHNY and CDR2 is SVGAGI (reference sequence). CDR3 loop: CASSFLAGEPTHEQFF. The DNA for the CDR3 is TGTGCCAGCAGTTTCTTAGCGGGAGAACCCACCCATGAGCAGTTCTTC.

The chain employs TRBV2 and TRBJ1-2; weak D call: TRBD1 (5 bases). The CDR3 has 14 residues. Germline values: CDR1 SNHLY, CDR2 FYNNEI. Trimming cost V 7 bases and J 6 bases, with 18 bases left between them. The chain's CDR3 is CASNRITGDHGYTF. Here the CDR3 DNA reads TGTGCCAGCAATAGGATCACAGGCGACCATGGCTACACCTTC.

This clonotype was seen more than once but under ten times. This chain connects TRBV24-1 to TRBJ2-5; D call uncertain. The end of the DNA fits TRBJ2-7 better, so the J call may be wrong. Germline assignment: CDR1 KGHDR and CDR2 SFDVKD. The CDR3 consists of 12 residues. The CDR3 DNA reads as TGTGCCACCAGTGACAAATACGACGAGCAGTACTTC. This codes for CATSDKYDEQYF.

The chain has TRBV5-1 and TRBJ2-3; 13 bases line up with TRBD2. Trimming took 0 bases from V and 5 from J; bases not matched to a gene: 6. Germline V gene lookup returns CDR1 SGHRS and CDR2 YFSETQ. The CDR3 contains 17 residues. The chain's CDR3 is CASSLGTSGSVGDTQYF. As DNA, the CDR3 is TGCGCCAGCAGCTTGGGGACTAGCGGGAGTGTTGGAGATACGCAGTATTTT.

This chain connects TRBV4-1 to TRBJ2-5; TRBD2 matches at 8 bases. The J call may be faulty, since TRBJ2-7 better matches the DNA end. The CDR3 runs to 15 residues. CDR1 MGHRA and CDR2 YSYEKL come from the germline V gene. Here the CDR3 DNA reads TGCGCCAGCAGCCAAGTCGGGGGGGCGGACTACGAGCAGTACTTC. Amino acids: CASSQVGGADYEQYF.

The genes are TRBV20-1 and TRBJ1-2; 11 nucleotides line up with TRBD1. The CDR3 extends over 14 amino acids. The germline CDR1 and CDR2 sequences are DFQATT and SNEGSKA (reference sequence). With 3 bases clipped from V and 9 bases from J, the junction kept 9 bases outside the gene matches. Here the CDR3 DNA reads TGCAGTGCTAGGGTCTTCCGGGACAGGGGGAGCTACACCTTC. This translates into CSARVFRDRGSYTF.

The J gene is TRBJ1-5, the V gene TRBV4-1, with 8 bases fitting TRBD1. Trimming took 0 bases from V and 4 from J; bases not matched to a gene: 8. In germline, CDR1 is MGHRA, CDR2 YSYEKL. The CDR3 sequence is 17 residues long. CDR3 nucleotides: TGCGCCAGCAGCCAAGACGGAGGACAGGGTCGTAATCAGCCCCAGCATTTT. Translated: CASSQDGGQGRNQPQHF.

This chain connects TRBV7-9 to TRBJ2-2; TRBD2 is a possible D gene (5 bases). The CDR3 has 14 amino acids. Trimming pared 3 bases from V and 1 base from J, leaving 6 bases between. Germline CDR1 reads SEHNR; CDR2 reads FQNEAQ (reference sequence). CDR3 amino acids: CASSFRENTGELFF. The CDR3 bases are TGTGCCAGCAGCTTTCGGGAGAACACCGGGGAGCTGTTTTTT.

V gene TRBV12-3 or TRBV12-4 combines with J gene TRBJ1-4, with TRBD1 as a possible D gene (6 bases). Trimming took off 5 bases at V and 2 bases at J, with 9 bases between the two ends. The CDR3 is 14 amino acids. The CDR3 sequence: CASSRDTTNEKLFF. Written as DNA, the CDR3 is TGTGCCAGCAGTCGGGACACGACTAATGAAAAACTGTTTTTT.

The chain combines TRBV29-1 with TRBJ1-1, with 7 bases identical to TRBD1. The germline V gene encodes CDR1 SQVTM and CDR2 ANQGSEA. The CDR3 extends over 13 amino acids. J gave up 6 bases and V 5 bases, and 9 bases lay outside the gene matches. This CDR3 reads CSVSPTGRAEAFF. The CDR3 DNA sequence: TGCAGCGTTTCACCGACAGGGAGGGCTGAAGCTTTCTTT.

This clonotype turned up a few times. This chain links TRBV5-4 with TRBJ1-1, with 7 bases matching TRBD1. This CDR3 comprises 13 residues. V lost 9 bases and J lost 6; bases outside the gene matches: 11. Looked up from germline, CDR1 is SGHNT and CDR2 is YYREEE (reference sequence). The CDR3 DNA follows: TGTGCCACGAGCACAGGGGTCTCGGCTGAAGCTTTCTTT. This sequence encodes CATSTGVSAEAFF.

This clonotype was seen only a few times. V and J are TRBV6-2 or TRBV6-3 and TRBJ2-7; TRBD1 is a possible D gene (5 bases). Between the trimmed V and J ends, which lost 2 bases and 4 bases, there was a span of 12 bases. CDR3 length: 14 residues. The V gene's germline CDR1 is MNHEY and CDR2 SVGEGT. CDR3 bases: TGTGCCAGCAGTTACCCAGGACACATATACGAGCAGTACTTC. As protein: CASSYPGHIYEQYF.

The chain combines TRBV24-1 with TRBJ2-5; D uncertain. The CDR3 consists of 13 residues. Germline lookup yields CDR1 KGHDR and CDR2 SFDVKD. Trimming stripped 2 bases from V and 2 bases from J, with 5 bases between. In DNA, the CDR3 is TGTGCCACCAGTGATTCCCCTCAAGAGACCCAGTACTTC. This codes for CATSDSPQETQYF.

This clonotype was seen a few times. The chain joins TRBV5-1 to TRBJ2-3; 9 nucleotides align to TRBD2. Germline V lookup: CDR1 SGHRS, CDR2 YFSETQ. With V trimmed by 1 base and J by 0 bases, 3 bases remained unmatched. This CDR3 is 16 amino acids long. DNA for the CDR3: TGCGCCAGCAGCTTGAAGGCGGGGGGGAGCACAGATACGCAGTATTTT. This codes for CASSLKAGGSTDTQYF.

The CDR3 nucleotides read TGTGCCAGCAGCTGGGATGGTGCGCAGTATTTT. Translation gives CASSWDGAQYF. V usage is TRBV7-9 and J usage is TRBJ2-3; D gene ambiguous. From germline, CDR1 is SEHNR and CDR2 FQNEAQ (reference sequence). Between the trimmed V and J ends, which lost 4 bases and 10 bases, there was a span of 9 bases. The CDR3 extends over 11 amino acids.

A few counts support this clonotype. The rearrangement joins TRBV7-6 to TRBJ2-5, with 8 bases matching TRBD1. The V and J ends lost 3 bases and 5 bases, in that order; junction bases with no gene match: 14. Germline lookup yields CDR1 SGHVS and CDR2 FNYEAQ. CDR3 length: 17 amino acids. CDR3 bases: TGTGCCAGCAGCTTGTACGTACAGGGGGGAGAGCTGGAGACCCAGTACTTC. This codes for CASSLYVQGGELETQYF.

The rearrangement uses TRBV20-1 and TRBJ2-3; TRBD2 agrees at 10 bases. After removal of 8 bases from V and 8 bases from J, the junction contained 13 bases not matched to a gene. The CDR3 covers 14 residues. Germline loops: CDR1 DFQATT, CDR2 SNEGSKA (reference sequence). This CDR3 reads CSSPERGGRSTQYF. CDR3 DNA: TGCAGTTCCCCGGAGCGGGGGGGGCGGAGTACGCAGTATTTT.

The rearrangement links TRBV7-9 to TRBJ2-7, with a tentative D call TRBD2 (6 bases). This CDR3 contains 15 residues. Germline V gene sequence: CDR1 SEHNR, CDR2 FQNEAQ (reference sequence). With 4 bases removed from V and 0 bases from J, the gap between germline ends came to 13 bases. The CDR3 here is CASSSNRGGSYEQYF. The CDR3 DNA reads TGTGCCAGCAGCTCGAATAGGGGAGGCTCCTACGAGCAGTACTTC.

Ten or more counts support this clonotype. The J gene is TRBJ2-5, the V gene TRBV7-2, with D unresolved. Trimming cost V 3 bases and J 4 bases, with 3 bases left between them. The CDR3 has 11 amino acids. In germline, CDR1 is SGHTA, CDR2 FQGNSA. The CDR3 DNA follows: TGTGCCAGCAGCTTCGCAGAGACCCAGTACTTC. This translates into CASSFAETQYF. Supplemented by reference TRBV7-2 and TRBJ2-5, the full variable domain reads GAGVSQSPSNKVTEKGKDVELRCDPISGHTALYWYRQSLGQGLEFLIYFQGNSAPDKSGLPSDRFSAERTGGSVSTLTIQRTQQEDSAVYLCASSFAETQYFGPGTRLLVL.